Reported below is one T cell receptor beta chain. Using immunoSEQ multiplex PCR, the repertoire was profiled, and TCRdb retains in-frame clones only, with some absent. The sample lists 200,000 to 250,000 clones; around 83% were seen once. The data originate from a study of blood T cell repertoires in COVID-19. Study-level information: Samples representing acute and convalescent COVID-19 were sourced from the United States, Italy and Spain.

Sequenced input: peripheral blood. The sequence was collected from a man between 35 and 55 years old with acute or convalescent COVID-19.

Here the CDR3 reads CASSAQQGLGSPLHF. CDR3 DNA sequence: TGTGCCAGCAGCGCCCAACAGGGTTTGGGATCACCCCTCCACTTT. The chain joins TRBV21-1 to TRBJ1-6; the table's D gene call, TRBD1, was not cross checked with the DNA. TRBV21-1 is recorded as a pseudogene. This CDR3 comprises 15 residues.